The 7 T cell receptor beta chains reported below all come from one sample, sequenced in a study of preoperative IRX-2 immunotherapy in early breast cancer (dated by TCRdb to the late 2010s). Library construction relied on the immunoSEQ multiplex PCR assay. Here the immuneACCESS table is served through TCRdb, limited to in-frame sequences with V and J called. Missing clones are a known gap in these copies; in checked studies unresolved V genes cover under half, and the rest lacks a known reason. The sample table records 2,800 or so clones; roughly 76% of these occur just once. The ten most abundant clones make up about 13% of the sample. This sample's treatment or condition label indicates: preoperative locoregional IRX-2 cytokine immunotherapy. The input for sequencing was tumor tissue, taken after IRX-2 immunotherapy. Receptors were obtained from a human donor with breast cancer.

The rearrangement links TRBV11-3 to TRBJ2-1; D may be TRBD2 (8 bases). The CDR3 is 18 amino acids. From germline, CDR1 is SGHNT and CDR2 YENEEA. Trimming stripped 5 bases from V and 7 bases from J, with 27 bases between. CDR3 DNA sequence: TGTGCCAGCAGCCCCAGGGGGGCGCGAAGCGGGAGTAGGAATGAGCAGTTCTTC. This translates into CASSPRGARSGSRNEQFF.

The chain has TRBV6-8 and TRBJ1-4, with 8 bases lining up with TRBD1. CDR1 and CDR2 (germline): MNHGY, SAAAGT. This CDR3 is 16 amino acids long. V dropped 7 bases and J dropped 3; count of bases not matched to a gene: 10. The CDR3, as DNA: TGTGCCAGCAAGGACAGGGAGGGTGCGGCTAATGAAAAACTGTTTTTT. This encodes CASKDREGAANEKLFF.

By share, this clone ranks as large (0.1 to 1%). V gene TRBV11-3 combines with J gene TRBJ1-1, with D possibly being TRBD1 (5 bases). The germline CDR1 and CDR2 sequences are SGHNT and YENEEA. CDR3 size: 15 residues. The V and J ends lost 4 bases and 7 bases respectively, with 19 bases between them. In nucleotides, the CDR3 is TGTGCCAGCAGCTGGGGGATAGGGAAAAGGAGTGAAGCTTTCTTT. Translated: CASSWGIGKRSEAFF.

V usage is TRBV14 and J usage is TRBJ1-1; TRBD1 might be the D (6 bases). In germline, CDR1 is SGHDN, CDR2 FVKESK. Deletions cut 2 bases from V and 3 bases from J, with 7 bases between. The CDR3 contains 13 residues. The CDR3 region has the DNA TGTGCCAGCAGCCAAAGGGGGTACACTGAAGCTTTCTTT. It yields the protein CASSQRGYTEAFF.

This clone occurred a few times. CDR3 in DNA: TGTGCCAGCAGTAATTCGGCTAACACTGAAGCTTTCTTT. Translation gives CASSNSANTEAFF. V and J are TRBV6-8 and TRBJ1-1; D unresolved. V was pared by 5 bases and J by 2 bases, with 9 bases between. The CDR3 spans 13 residues. The germline V gene has CDR1 MNHGY and CDR2 SAAAGT.

In DNA form, the CDR3 reads TGTGCCAGCAGTTTTTTACAGGGGACAGATACGCAGTATTTT. Its translation is CASSFLQGTDTQYF. The J gene is TRBJ2-3, the V gene TRBV28; the match to TRBD1 covers 7 bases. The CDR3 consists of 14 residues. The J segment lost 3 bases and the V segment lost 3 bases, leaving 3 bases of the junction unmatched. Germline V gene sequence: CDR1 MDHEN, CDR2 SYDVKM.

The chain links TRBV11-3 to TRBJ1-1; D possibly corresponds to TRBD1 (5 bases). CDR3 length: 14 residues. Germline loops: CDR1 SGHNT, CDR2 YENEEA. Trimming left V 5 bases short and J 5 bases short, with 15 bases between. The CDR3: CASSRTGLSTEAFF. The CDR3 DNA reads TGTGCCAGCAGCCGTACGGGACTTTCAACTGAAGCTTTCTTT.